These 23 T cell receptor beta chains were all obtained from the same sample, sequenced in a study of untreated major depressive disorder. Antigens of these TCRs are unknown. Repertoires were generated with immunoSEQ multiplex PCR, while TCRdb's copy carries only in-frame clones and drops some. The sample carries more than 10,000 clones, 80% to 95% recorded once. Study outcomes and limitations: TRBV05-01 (Vbeta 5.1) usage was higher in CD4+ T cells of depressed patients than controls.

What was sequenced was CD4+ T cells from PBMCs. The receptors originated from a man aged 25-45 years with major depressive disorder.

The chain joins TRBV10-3 to TRBJ1-1; 7 bases map to TRBD1. Germline assignment: CDR1 ENHRY and CDR2 SYGVKD. The V segment lost 6 bases and the J segment 5 bases; nucleotides outside the gene matches: 9. The CDR3 spans 14 residues. The CDR3 reads CAIRWDSRGTEAFF. CDR3 sequence (DNA): TGTGCCATCAGGTGGGACAGTCGGGGTACTGAAGCTTTCTTT.

This chain links TRBV21-1 with TRBJ1-4. TRBV21-1 is recorded as a pseudogene. This CDR3 comprises 15 residues. CDR3 sequence (DNA): TGTGCCAGCAGCAAATGTGGGGGGGTTAATGAAAAACTGTTTTTT. Residues: CASSKCGGVNEKLFF.

The CDR3 here is CASRSLQGPTGELFF. The DNA for the CDR3 is TGTGCCAGCAGGAGCCTCCAGGGCCCCACCGGGGAGCTGTTTTTT. The rearrangement links TRBV2 to TRBJ2-2; a weak D match, TRBD1 (5 bases). CDR1 is SNHLY, CDR2 FYNNEI, per germline. This CDR3 is built from 15 residues. Trimming took off 6 bases at V and 4 bases at J, with 15 bases between the two ends.

The rearrangement links TRBV18 to TRBJ2-1; 7 bases fit TRBD1. V gave up 3 bases and J gave up 7 bases; unmatched junction bases: 6. From germline, CDR1 is KGHSH and CDR2 LQKENI. The CDR3 totals 14 residues. The CDR3 sequence: CASSPRQQGNEQFF. Here the CDR3 DNA reads TGTGCCAGCTCACCTAGGCAACAGGGGAATGAGCAGTTCTTC.

This chain connects TRBV10-2 to TRBJ2-3; possibly TRBD2 for D (5 bases). The germline CDR1 and CDR2 sequences are WSHSY and SAAADI. The ends were cut back, 5 bases at V and 1 base at J, with 13 bases in the middle. The length of the CDR3 is 15 residues. This CDR3 reads CASSRPGMGTDTQYF. In DNA form, the CDR3 reads TGCGCCAGCAGTAGGCCGGGGATGGGCACAGATACGCAGTATTTT.

The rearrangement uses TRBV6-5 and TRBJ1-2; D gene uncertain. V dropped 2 bases and J dropped 4 bases, with 5 bases sitting between them. The CDR3 contains 12 residues. Per the germline V gene, CDR1 is MNHEY and CDR2 is SVGAGI. CDR3 protein: CASSYGGYGYTF. In nucleotides, the CDR3 is TGTGCCAGCAGTTACGGAGGCTATGGCTACACCTTC.

V is TRBV13 and J is TRBJ2-7; tentatively, D is TRBD2 (5 bases). The CDR3 runs 12 residues. V was clipped by 0 bases and J by 6 bases, with 6 bases between them. Germline CDR1 reads PRHDT; CDR2 reads FYEKMQ (reference sequence). This CDR3 is CASSLGSGEQYF. DNA for the CDR3: TGTGCCAGCAGCTTAGGCAGCGGCGAGCAGTACTTC.

V and J are TRBV4-1 and TRBJ2-7; D is ambiguous. Per the germline V gene, CDR1 is MGHRA and CDR2 is YSYEKL. This CDR3 has 17 residues. V was shortened by 1 base and J by 2 bases, with 18 bases between the two germline ends. As DNA, the CDR3 is TGCGCCAGCAGCCAAGTGACCGGGTTAACTACACCCTACGAGCAGTACTTC. Encoded protein: CASSQVTGLTTPYEQYF.

The chain joins TRBV29-1 to TRBJ2-3; TRBD1 agrees at 8 bases. CDR1 is SQVTM and CDR2 is ANQGSEA in the germline V gene. J gave up 0 bases and V 6 bases, and 8 bases lay outside the gene matches. This CDR3 has 15 residues. CDR3: CSVVDREASTDTQYF. In DNA, the CDR3 is TGCAGCGTAGTGGACAGGGAGGCTAGCACAGATACGCAGTATTTT.

The chain uses TRBV5-4 and TRBJ1-4; possibly TRBD1 for D (6 bases). The V end lost 0 bases, the J end lost 7 bases, and 10 bases lay between the germline ends. The CDR3 loop spans 14 amino acids. Germline V gives CDR1 SGHNT, CDR2 YYREEE (reference sequence). The CDR3 loop reads CASSLGRGTEKLFF. The CDR3 DNA is TGTGCCAGCAGCTTGGGAAGGGGGACTGAAAAACTGTTTTTT.

This clone was observed a single time. The V call is TRBV5-6, the J call TRBJ2-7; the D gene is possibly TRBD1 (6 bases). CDR1 and CDR2 from the germline V gene are SGHDT and YYEEEE. V lost 2 bases and J lost 7, with 13 bases in between. The CDR3 totals 13 residues. CDR3 sequence reads: CASSFRRGREQYF. The CDR3, as DNA: TGTGCCAGCAGCTTTCGCAGGGGTCGGGAGCAGTACTTC.

This chain connects TRBV2 to TRBJ2-5, with 14 bases identical to TRBD2. The V segment lost 8 bases and the J segment 1 base; nucleotides outside the gene matches: 6. CDR3 length: 16 amino acids. Germline V gene sequence: CDR1 SNHLY, CDR2 FYNNEI. As DNA, the CDR3 is TGTGCCAGCGCTGGGACTAGCGGGGGCTTCCAAGAGACCCAGTACTTC. Its translation is CASAGTSGGFQETQYF.

The chain employs TRBV6-1 and TRBJ2-7, with D perhaps matching TRBD1 (5 bases). CDR1 and CDR2 (germline): MNHNS, SASEGT. Trimming shortened V by 2 bases and J by 3 bases, and 17 bases separated the two germline ends. The CDR3 runs 16 residues. DNA of the CDR3: TGTGCCAGCAGTGAAACAGTGGGCAGGGTACACTACGAGCAGTACTTC. Encoded protein: CASSETVGRVHYEQYF.

The V call is TRBV9, the J call TRBJ2-5; no definite D call. The length of the CDR3 is 15 residues. Looked up from germline, CDR1 is SGDLS and CDR2 is YYNGEE. V was clipped by 2 bases and J by 1 base, with 12 bases between them. DNA for the CDR3: TGTGCCAGCAGCGTGACGATGGGCCCCCAAGAGACCCAGTACTTC. It translates to CASSVTMGPQETQYF.

This chain connects TRBV7-9 to TRBJ1-2, with D uncertain. Trimming took off 1 base at V and 4 bases at J, with 7 bases between the two ends. Germline assignment: CDR1 SEHNR and CDR2 FQNEAQ (reference sequence). This CDR3 is 13 amino acids long. The CDR3 spells CASSLGGSYGYTF. In DNA form, the CDR3 reads TGTGCCAGCAGCTTAGGGGGTAGCTATGGCTACACCTTC.

The gene calls are TRBV5-6 and TRBJ2-7; no firm D call. The V and J ends lost 1 base and 4 bases respectively, with 12 bases between them. Germline lookup yields CDR1 SGHDT and CDR2 YYEEEE. This CDR3 has 14 residues. CDR3 coding DNA: TGTGCCAGCAGCTTGTTCGGCCAGGATTACGAGCAGTACTTC. This encodes CASSLFGQDYEQYF.

This clone was observed a single time. In nucleotides, the CDR3 is TGTGCCAGCAGTCCCCTGATGTCAGGGGGTAAGAAACACGAGCAGTACTTC. This translates into CASSPLMSGGKKHEQYF. V usage is TRBV27 and J usage is TRBJ2-7; 7 bases map to TRBD1. The germline V gene has CDR1 MNHEY and CDR2 SMNVEV (reference sequence). V trimming: 5 bases; J trimming: 5 bases; junction bases outside the gene matches: 18. The CDR3 sequence is 17 residues long.

Details on this clone: This CDR3 is also generated by other DNA sequences in the sample. CDR3 nucleotides: TGTGCCAGCAGTGTAAGGGGGACCGGGGAGCTGTTTTTT. It is translated as CASSVRGTGELFF. The J gene is TRBJ2-2, the V gene TRBV2; TRBD1 is a possible D gene (6 bases). This CDR3 comprises 13 residues. CDR1 SNHLY and CDR2 FYNNEI come from the germline V gene. Trimming removed 4 bases from V and 5 bases from J, with 8 bases in between.

This chain uses TRBV5-6 with TRBJ1-6; D unclear. The germline CDR1 and CDR2 sequences are SGHDT and YYEEEE. The CDR3 length is 14 residues. V was shortened by 2 bases and J by 6 bases, with 9 bases between the two germline ends. The CDR3 loop is CASSFRASNSPLHF. Here the CDR3 DNA reads TGTGCCAGCAGCTTCCGGGCATCTAATTCACCCCTCCACTTT.

The rearrangement joins TRBV6-1 to TRBJ1-2; D perhaps matches TRBD1 (6 bases). This CDR3 comprises 14 residues. Between the trimmed V and J ends, which lost 3 bases and 8 bases, there was a span of 16 bases. Germline assignment: CDR1 MNHNS and CDR2 SASEGT. CDR3 protein: CASSEDTGIRGYTF. As DNA, the CDR3 is TGTGCCAGCAGTGAGGACACAGGGATCAGGGGCTACACCTTC.

The chain links TRBV2 to TRBJ1-2; 7 bases agree with TRBD1. Trimming cost V 2 bases and J 4 bases; bases outside gene matches: 13. The germline V gene encodes CDR1 SNHLY and CDR2 FYNNEI. The CDR3 consists of 17 residues. The CDR3 DNA is TGTGCCAGCAGTGAAACCACATTAAGGGGGCGTTTCTATGGCTACACCTTC. It specifies CASSETTLRGRFYGYTF.

V gene TRBV18 combines with J gene TRBJ2-1; the D is unclear. The CDR3 runs to 17 residues. V was shortened by 0 bases and J by 2 bases, with 14 bases between the two germline ends. Germline values: CDR1 KGHSH, CDR2 LQKENI. The CDR3 coding sequence is TGTGCCAGCTCACCACCGCTCTTGGCGAGTCCCTACAATGAGCAGTTCTTC. It is translated as CASSPPLLASPYNEQFF.

CDR3 loop: CASSDRGLVYEQYF. The CDR3 nucleotides read TGTGCCAGCAGTGACAGGGGATTAGTCTACGAGCAGTACTTC. The J gene is TRBJ2-7, the V gene TRBV27; TRBD1 agrees at 8 bases. Per the germline V gene, CDR1 is MNHEY and CDR2 is SMNVEV (reference sequence). The V segment lost 5 bases and the J segment 3 bases; nucleotides outside the gene matches: 6. The length of the CDR3 is 14 residues.